This T cell receptor beta chain was observed in a study of radiotherapy plus CTLA-4 blockade in lung cancer. Overall study results and limits: TCR clones of tumor origin grew in blood after radiotherapy plus ipilimumab.

As regards this clone: The antigen is undetermined.

V lost 4 bases and J lost 4, with 5 bases in between. Germline V lookup: CDR1 PRHDT, CDR2 FYEKMQ (reference sequence). This CDR3 comprises 12 residues. Chemo-refractory metastatic non-small-cell lung cancer patients were treated with focal radiation plus CTLA-4 blockade with ipilimumab. Data came from immunoSEQ multiplex PCR; TCRdb stores just in-frame clones and leaves some out. The data show 30,000 to 35,000 clones, with roughly three quarters seen just once and 3.5% to 4.5% held by the top ten. The specimen was peripheral blood, collected from a patient treated with radiotherapy plus ipilimumab. V and J are TRBV13 and TRBJ1-3; D ambiguous. This sequence was found in a human donor with non-small cell lung cancer who had stable disease on radiotherapy plus ipilimumab. In DNA, the CDR3 is TGTGCCAGCAGCTCACCAGGAAACACCATATATTTT. Translating gives CASSSPGNTIYF. Supplemented by reference TRBV13 and TRBJ1-3, the full variable domain reads AAGVIQSPRHLIKEKRETATLKCYPIPRHDTVYWYQQGPGQDPQFLISFYEKMQSDKGSIPDRFSAQQFSDYHSELNMSSLELGDSALYFCASSSPGNTIYFGEGSWLTVV.